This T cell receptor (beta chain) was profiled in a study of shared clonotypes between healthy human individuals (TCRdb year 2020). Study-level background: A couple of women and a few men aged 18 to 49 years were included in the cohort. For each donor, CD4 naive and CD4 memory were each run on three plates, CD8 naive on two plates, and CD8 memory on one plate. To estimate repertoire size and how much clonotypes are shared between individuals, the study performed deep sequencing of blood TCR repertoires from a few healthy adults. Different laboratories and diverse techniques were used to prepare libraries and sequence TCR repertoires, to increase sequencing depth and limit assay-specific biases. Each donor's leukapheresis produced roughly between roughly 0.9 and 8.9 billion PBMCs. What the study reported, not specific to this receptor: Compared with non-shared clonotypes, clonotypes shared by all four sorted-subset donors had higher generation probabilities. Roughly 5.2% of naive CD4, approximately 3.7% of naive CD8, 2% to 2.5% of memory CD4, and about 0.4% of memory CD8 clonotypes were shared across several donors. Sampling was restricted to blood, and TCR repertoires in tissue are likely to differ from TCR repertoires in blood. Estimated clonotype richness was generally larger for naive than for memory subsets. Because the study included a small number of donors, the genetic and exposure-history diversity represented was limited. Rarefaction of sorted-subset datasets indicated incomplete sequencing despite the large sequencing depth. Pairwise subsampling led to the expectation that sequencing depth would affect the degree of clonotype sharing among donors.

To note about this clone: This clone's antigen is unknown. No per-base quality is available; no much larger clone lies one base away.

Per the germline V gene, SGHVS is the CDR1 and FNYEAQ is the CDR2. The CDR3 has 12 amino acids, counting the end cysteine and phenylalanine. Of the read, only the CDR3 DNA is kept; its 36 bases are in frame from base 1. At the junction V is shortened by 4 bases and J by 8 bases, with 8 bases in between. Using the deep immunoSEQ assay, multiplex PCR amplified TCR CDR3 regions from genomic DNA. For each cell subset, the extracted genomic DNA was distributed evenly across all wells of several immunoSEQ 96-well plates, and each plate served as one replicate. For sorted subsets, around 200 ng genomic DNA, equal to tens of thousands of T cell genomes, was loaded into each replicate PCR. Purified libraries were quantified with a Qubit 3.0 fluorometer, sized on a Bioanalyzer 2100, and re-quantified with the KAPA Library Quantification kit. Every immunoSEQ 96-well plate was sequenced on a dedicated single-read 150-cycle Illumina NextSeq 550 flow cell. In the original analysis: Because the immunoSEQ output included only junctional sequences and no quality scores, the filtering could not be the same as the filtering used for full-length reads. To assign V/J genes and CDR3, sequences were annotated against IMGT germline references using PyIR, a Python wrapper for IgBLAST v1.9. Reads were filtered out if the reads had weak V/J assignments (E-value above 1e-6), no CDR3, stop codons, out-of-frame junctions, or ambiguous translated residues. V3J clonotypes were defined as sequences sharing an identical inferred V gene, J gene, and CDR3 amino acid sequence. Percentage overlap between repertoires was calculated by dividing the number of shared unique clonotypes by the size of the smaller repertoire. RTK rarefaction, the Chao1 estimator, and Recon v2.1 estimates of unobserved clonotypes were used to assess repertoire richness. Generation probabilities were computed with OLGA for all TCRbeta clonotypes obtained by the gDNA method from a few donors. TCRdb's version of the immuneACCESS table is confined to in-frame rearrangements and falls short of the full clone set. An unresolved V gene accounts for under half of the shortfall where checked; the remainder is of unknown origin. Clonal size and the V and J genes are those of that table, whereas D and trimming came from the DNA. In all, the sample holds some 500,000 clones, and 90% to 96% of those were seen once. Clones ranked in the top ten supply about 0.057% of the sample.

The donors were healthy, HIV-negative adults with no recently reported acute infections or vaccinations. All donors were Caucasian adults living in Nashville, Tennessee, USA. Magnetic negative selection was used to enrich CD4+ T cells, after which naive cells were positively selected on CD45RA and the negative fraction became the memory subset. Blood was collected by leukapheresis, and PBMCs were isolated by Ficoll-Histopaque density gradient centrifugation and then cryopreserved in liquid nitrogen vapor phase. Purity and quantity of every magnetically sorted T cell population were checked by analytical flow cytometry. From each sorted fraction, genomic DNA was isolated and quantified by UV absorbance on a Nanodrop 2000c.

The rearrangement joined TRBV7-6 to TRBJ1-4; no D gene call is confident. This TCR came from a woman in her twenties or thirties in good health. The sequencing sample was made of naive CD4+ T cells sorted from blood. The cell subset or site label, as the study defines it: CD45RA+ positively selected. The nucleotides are TGTGCCAGCAGCTCACAAGAGGAAAAACTGTTTTTT. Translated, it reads CASSSQEEKLFF.